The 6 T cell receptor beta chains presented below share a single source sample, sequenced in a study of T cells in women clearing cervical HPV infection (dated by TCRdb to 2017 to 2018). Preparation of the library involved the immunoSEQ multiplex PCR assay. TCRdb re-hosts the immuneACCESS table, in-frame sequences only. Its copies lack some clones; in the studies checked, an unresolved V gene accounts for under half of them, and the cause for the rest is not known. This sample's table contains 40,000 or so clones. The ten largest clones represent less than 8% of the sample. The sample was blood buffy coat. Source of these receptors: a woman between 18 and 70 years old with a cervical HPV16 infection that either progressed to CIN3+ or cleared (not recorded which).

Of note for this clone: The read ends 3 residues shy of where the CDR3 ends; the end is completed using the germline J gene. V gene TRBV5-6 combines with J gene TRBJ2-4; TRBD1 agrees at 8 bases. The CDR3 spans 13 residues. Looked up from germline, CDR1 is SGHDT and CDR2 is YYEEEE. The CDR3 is CASSLGQGNGQYF. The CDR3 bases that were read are TGTGCCAGCAGCTTGGGACAGGGGAATGGT.

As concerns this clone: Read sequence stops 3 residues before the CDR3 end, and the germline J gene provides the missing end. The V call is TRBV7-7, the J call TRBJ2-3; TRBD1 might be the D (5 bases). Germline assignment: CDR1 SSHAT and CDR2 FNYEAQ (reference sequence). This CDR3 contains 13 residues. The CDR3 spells CASSFRVQETQYF. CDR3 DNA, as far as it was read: TGTGCCAGCAGCTTCAGGGTCCAAGAGACG.

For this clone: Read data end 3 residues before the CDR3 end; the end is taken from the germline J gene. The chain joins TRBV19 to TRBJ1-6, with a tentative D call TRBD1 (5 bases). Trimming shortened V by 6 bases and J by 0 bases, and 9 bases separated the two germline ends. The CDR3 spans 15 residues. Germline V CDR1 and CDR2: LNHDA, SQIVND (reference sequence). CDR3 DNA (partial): TGTGCCAGTAGCCAGGGAAGCTCCTATAATTCACCC. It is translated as CASSQGSSYNSP. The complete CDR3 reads CASSQGSSYNSPLHF.

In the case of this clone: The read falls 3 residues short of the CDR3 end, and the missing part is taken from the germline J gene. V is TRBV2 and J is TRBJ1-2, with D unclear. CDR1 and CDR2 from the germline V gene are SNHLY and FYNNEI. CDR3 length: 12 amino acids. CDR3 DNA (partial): TGTGCCAGCAGACCTCGGATGGGCGAC. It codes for CASRPRMGD. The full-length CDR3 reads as CASRPRMGDYTF.

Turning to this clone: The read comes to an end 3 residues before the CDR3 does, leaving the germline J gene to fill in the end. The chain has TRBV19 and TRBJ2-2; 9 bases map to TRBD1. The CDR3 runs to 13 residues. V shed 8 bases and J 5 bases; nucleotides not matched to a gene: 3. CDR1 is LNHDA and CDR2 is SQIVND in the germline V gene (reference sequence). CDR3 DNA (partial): TGTGCCAGTGCGGGACAGGGAACCGGGGAG. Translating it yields CASAGQGTGE. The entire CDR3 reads CASAGQGTGELFF.

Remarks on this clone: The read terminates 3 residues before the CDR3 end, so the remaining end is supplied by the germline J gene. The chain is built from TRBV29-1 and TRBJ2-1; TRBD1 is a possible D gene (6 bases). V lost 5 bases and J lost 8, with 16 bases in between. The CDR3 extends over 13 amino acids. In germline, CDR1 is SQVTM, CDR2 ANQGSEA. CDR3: CSVLGKGEDEQFF. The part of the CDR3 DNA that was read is TGCAGCGTTTTGGGTAAGGGGGAAGATGAG.